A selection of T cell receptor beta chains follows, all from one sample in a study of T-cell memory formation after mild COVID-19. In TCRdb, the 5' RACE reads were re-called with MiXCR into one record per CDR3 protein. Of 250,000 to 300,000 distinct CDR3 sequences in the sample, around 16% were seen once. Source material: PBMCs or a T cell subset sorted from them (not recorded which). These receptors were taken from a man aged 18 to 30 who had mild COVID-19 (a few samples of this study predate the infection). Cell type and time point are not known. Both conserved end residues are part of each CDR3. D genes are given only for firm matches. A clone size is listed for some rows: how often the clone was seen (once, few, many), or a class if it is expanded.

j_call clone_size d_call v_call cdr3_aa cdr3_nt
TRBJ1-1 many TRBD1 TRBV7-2 CASSPTGGEYTEAFF TGTGCCAGCAGCCCGACAGGGGGCGAGTACACTGAAGCTTTCTTT
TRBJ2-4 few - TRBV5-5 CASSPRLVAPTNIQYF TGTGCCAGCAGCCCGAGGCTAGTAGCCCCCACTAACATTCAGTACTTC
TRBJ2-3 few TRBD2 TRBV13 CASSPEGSGGPADTQYF TGTGCCAGCAGCCCCGAGGGGAGCGGGGGGCCGGCAGATACGCAGTATTTT
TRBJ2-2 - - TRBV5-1 CASFAGLNTGELFF TGCGCCAGCTTTGCGGGCTTGAACACCGGGGAGCTGTTTTTT
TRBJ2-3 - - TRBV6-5 CASSLRTFTDTQYF TGTGCCAGCAGTTTACGGACCTTCACAGATACGCAGTATTTT
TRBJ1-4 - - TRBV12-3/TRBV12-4 CASSPRTGGKLFF TGTGCCAGCAGTCCAAGGACGGGAGGAAAACTGTTTTTT
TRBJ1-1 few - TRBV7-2 CASSRGLTEVNTEAFF TGTGCCAGCAGTAGGGGACTGACCGAGGTGAACACTGAAGCTTTCTTT
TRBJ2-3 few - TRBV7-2 CASSLDPGASTDTQYF TGTGCCAGCAGCTTAGACCCCGGGGCGAGCACAGATACGCAGTATTTT
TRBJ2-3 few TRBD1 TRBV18 CASSPAGQGGGDTQYF TGTGCCAGCTCACCAGCAGGACAGGGTGGTGGAGATACGCAGTATTTT
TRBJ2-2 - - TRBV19 CASRGPGTGRPGELFF TGTGCCAGTCGAGGTCCGGGTACTGGGCGACCCGGGGAGCTGTTTTTT
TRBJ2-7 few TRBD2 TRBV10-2 CASIGAGAYEQYF TGCGCCAGCATCGGTGCGGGGGCCTACGAGCAGTACTTC
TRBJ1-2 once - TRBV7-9 CASSLPEWGAPGGYTF TGTGCCAGCAGCTTACCAGAGTGGGGGGCGCCGGGCGGCTACACCTTC
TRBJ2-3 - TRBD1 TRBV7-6 CAVRGGKVDTQYF TGTGCCGTTAGAGGGGGCAAAGTAGATACGCAGTATTTT
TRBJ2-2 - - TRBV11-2 CASTLFGGELFF TGTGCCAGCACCCTATTCGGCGGGGAGCTGTTTTTT
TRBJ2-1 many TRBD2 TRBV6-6 CASSSGLAGGLLLVDEQFF TGTGCCAGCAGTTCCGGACTAGCGGGGGGGCTTCTCCTTGTCGATGAGCAGTTCTTC
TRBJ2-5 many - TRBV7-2 CASSPPRGGNQETQYF TGTGCCAGCAGCCCGCCCCGCGGGGGCAACCAAGAGACCCAGTACTTC
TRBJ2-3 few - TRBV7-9 CASSLNSVPDTQYF TGTGCCAGCAGCTTGAATTCGGTTCCAGATACGCAGTATTTT
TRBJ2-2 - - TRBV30 CAWGVDTGELFF TGTGCCTGGGGGGTGGACACCGGGGAGCTGTTTTTT
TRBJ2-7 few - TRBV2 CASSEGDWEQYF TGTGCCAGCAGTGAGGGAGACTGGGAGCAGTACTTC
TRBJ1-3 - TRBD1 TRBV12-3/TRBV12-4 CASSYGQGDTIYF TGTGCCAGCAGCTACGGACAGGGGGACACCATATATTTT
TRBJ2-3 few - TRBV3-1 CASSQRWDLSTDTQYF TGTGCCAGCAGCCAAAGATGGGACTTAAGCACAGATACGCAGTATTTT
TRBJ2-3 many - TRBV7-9 CASSLVVGDPTDTQYF TGTGCCAGCAGCTTAGTAGTCGGGGACCCCACAGATACGCAGTATTTT
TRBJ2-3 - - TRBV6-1 CASSEVRGGGYTQYF TGTGCCAGCAGTGAAGTGCGAGGAGGGGGGTATACGCAGTATTTT